This T cell receptor (beta chain) is from a study of high-grade serous ovarian cancer treatment subgroups. This clone was counted only a few times. Its cognate antigen is unknown. Produced via immunoSEQ multiplex PCR; TCRdb's table is partial and in-frame only. Seen here are roughly 4,000 clones, roughly two thirds observed once, and the top ten hold 12%. Trimming took 2 bases from V and 8 from J; bases not matched to a gene: 6. This CDR3 has 14 amino acids. Looked up from germline, CDR1 is SEHNR and CDR2 is FQNEAQ (reference sequence). Overall study findings and caveats: Tumors within one patient showed repertoire similarity of 0.11 to 0.79. Bulk tumor TCR sequencing gave no spatial information.

Tumor tissue was taken before any definitive surgery or chemotherapy was given. The chain uses TRBV7-9 and TRBJ1-2; 9 nucleotides align to TRBD1. The receptor comes from a human donor with high-grade serous ovarian cancer. Sequenced: tumor tissue. The CDR3 protein is CASSLFRDREGYTF. The CDR3 bases are TGTGCCAGCAGCTTATTCCGGGACAGGGAAGGCTACACCTTC.